Each of the 26 T cell receptor beta chains below was sequenced from the same sample in a study of control samples from healthy donors and cancer patients. Sequenced by immunoSEQ multiplex PCR; TCRdb stores in-frame clones only, minus some. Among approximately 170,000 clones listed, around 92% were seen once. Sequencing input: blood. The receptor set was obtained from a woman aged 25-40 years in good health.

This rearrangement joins TRBV28 to TRBJ2-7, with TRBD2 matching over 9 bases. This CDR3 has 14 residues. J lost 7 bases, V lost 3 bases, and 7 bases had no gene match. Per germline, CDR1 MDHEN and CDR2 SYDVKM. CDR3 residues: CASSFSGSLSEQYF. CDR3 nucleotides: TGTGCCAGCAGTTTTAGCGGGAGTCTATCAGAGCAGTACTTC.

This chain links TRBV6-4 with TRBJ1-5; tentative D call: TRBD1 (5 bases). This CDR3 is 13 amino acids long. Looked up from germline, CDR1 is MRHNA and CDR2 is SNTAGT. The V and J ends lost 3 bases and 6 bases respectively, with 9 bases between them. The DNA for the CDR3 is TGTGCCAGCAGTGAAGGGGAGGGTCAGCCCCAGCATTTT. This encodes CASSEGEGQPQHF.

This chain connects TRBV4-3 to TRBJ2-2; D unclear. This CDR3 comprises 16 residues. The V and J ends lost 0 bases and 1 base respectively, with 9 bases between them. The germline V gene has CDR1 LGHNA and CDR2 YSLEER. The CDR3 here is CASSQDQFWNTGELFF. DNA of the CDR3: TGCGCCAGCAGCCAAGATCAGTTCTGGAACACCGGGGAGCTGTTTTTT.

The gene calls are TRBV6-2 or TRBV6-3 and TRBJ2-6; D not certain. The length of the CDR3 is 15 residues. Germline assignment: CDR1 MNHEY and CDR2 SVGEGT. V gave up 0 bases and J gave up 1 base, with 4 bases separating them. DNA for the CDR3: TGTGCCAGCAGTTACTCCTTTTCTGGGGCCAACGTCCTGACTTTC. Protein product: CASSYSFSGANVLTF.

This clone was recorded once. The chain combines TRBV4-1 with TRBJ1-1, with D perhaps TRBD1 (5 bases). The germline gives CDR1 MGHRA, CDR2 YSYEKL. V dropped 5 bases and J dropped 1 base, with 11 bases sitting between them. CDR3 length equals 14 residues. In DNA, the CDR3 is TGCGCCAGCAGCTCGGGACTTCCGAACACTGAAGCTTTCTTT. It yields the protein CASSSGLPNTEAFF.

CDR3 coding DNA: TGTGCCAGCAGCCAAGATCGTGCACTGAACACTGAAGCTTTCTTT. Translating gives CASSQDRALNTEAFF. V and J are TRBV14 and TRBJ1-1, with D hard to call. Looked up from germline, CDR1 is SGHDN and CDR2 is FVKESK. The CDR3 contains 15 residues. The V and J ends lost 0 bases and 0 bases respectively, with 8 bases between them.

This chain uses TRBV7-9 with TRBJ1-2, with TRBD1 identical over 11 bases. Trimming took 3 bases from V and 5 from J; bases not matched to a gene: 2. There are 14 residues in the CDR3. Germline loops: CDR1 SEHNR, CDR2 FQNEAQ (reference sequence). In DNA, the CDR3 is TGTGCCAGCAGCTTCCGGGACAGGGGGTATGGCTACACCTTC. Translated: CASSFRDRGYGYTF. Full variable domain (remainder filled in from reference TRBV7-9 and TRBJ1-2): DTGVSQNPRHKITKRGQNVTFRCDPISEHNRLYWYRQTLGQGPEFLTYFQNEAQLEKSRLLSDRFSAERPKGSFSTLEIQRTEQGDSAMYLCASSFRDRGYGYTFGSGTRLTVV.

The rearrangement uses TRBV4-1 and TRBJ2-4, with 7 bases matching TRBD1. The CDR3 totals 14 residues. Trimming cost V 4 bases and J 1 base; bases outside gene matches: 1. Germline V gives CDR1 MGHRA, CDR2 YSYEKL. The CDR3 is CASSLQGAKNIQYF. CDR3 coding DNA: TGCGCCAGCAGCCTACAGGGGGCCAAAAACATTCAGTACTTC.

This rearrangement joins TRBV5-1 to TRBJ1-3; D is perhaps TRBD1 (5 bases). CDR3 length equals 14 residues. CDR1 and CDR2 from the germline V gene are SGHRS and YFSETQ. The ends were cut back, 5 bases at V and 1 base at J, with 10 bases in the middle. The CDR3 sequence is CASSQGISGNTIYF. CDR3 nucleotides: TGCGCCAGCAGTCAGGGAATTTCTGGAAACACCATATATTTT.

J is TRBJ1-5 and V is TRBV6-4; tentative D call: TRBD1 (5 bases). The germline V and J ends were trimmed by 4 bases and 5 bases, with 12 bases remaining between them. There are 14 residues in the CDR3. Germline lookup yields CDR1 MRHNA and CDR2 SNTAGT. The CDR3: CASSGAGMYQPQHF. CDR3 bases: TGTGCCAGCAGTGGGGCAGGGATGTATCAGCCCCAGCATTTT.

This rearrangement joins TRBV7-6 to TRBJ1-1, with 10 bases aligning to TRBD1. J lost 5 bases, V lost 2 bases, and 2 bases had no gene match. The CDR3 is 14 amino acids. Germline V CDR1 and CDR2: SGHVS, FNYEAQ. CDR3 bases: TGTGCCAGCAGCTTATCGGACAGGGGGACTGAAGCTTTCTTT. As protein: CASSLSDRGTEAFF.

The chain links TRBV7-9 to TRBJ1-1; the D is unclear. This CDR3 is built from 13 residues. The germline V gene encodes CDR1 SEHNR and CDR2 FQNEAQ (reference sequence). V was trimmed by 1 base and J by 5 bases, leaving 8 bases between them. This chain's CDR3 is CASSLEWGTEAFF. The CDR3 nucleotides are TGTGCCAGCAGCTTAGAGTGGGGAACTGAAGCTTTCTTT. The entire variable domain, with the rest obtained from reference TRBV7-9 and TRBJ1-1, is as follows: DTGVSQNPRHKITKRGQNVTFRCDPISEHNRLYWYRQTLGQGPEFLTYFQNEAQLEKSRLLSDRFSAERPKGSFSTLEIQRTEQGDSAMYLCASSLEWGTEAFFGQGTRLTVV.

A single count supports this clone. The chain combines TRBV6-5 with TRBJ2-7; 9 nucleotides line up with TRBD2. Germline CDR1 reads MNHEY; CDR2 reads SVGAGI. This CDR3 has 16 amino acids. After removal of 3 bases from V and 2 bases from J, the junction contained 8 bases not matched to a gene. The CDR3 DNA is TGTGCCAGCAGTTATGCGGGGGGGGGCGGAACCTACGAGCAGTACTTC. This gives the protein CASSYAGGGGTYEQYF.

The V call is TRBV19, the J call TRBJ2-3, with TRBD2 matching 10 bases. The V gene's germline CDR1 is LNHDA and CDR2 SQIVND (reference sequence). CDR3 length: 14 amino acids. V shed 9 bases, J shed 2 bases, and the junction held 5 bases outside the gene matches. CDR3 in amino acids: CASRGLAYTDTQYF. The CDR3 DNA reads as TGTGCCAGCCGGGGACTAGCGTACACAGATACGCAGTATTTT.

The chain recombines TRBV18 with TRBJ2-7, with TRBD2 identical over 14 bases. This CDR3 is built from 13 residues. The germline gives CDR1 KGHSH, CDR2 LQKENI. V lost 6 bases to trimming and J lost 5 bases; unmatched junction nucleotides: 0. DNA of the CDR3: TGTGCCAGCTCGGGACTAGCGGGAGACGAGCAGTACTTC. Translating gives CASSGLAGDEQYF. Together with reference TRBV18 and TRBJ2-7, the CDR3 gives the full variable domain: NAGVMQNPRHLVRRRGQEARLRCSPMKGHSHVYWYRQLPEEGLKFMVYLQKENIIDESGMPKERFSAEFPKEGPSILRIQQVVRGDSAAYFCASSGLAGDEQYFGPGTRLTVT.

Worth noting for this clone: The same CDR3 can be traced to other DNA sequences in this sample. The CDR3: CASSPGTGGNQPQHF. CDR3 in DNA: TGTGCCAGCTCACCCGGGACAGGGGGCAATCAGCCCCAGCATTTT. This chain connects TRBV18 to TRBJ1-5, with 10 nucleotides matching TRBD1. The CDR3 loop spans 15 amino acids. Trimming cost V 3 bases and J 2 bases; bases outside gene matches: 1. Germline V gives CDR1 KGHSH, CDR2 LQKENI.

The chain recombines TRBV27 with TRBJ2-3; D gene ambiguous. V lost 2 bases, J lost 5 bases, and 2 bases lay in between. The germline V gene encodes CDR1 MNHEY and CDR2 SMNVEV (reference sequence). CDR3 length: 11 residues. CDR3 bases: TGTGCCAGCAGTTTAAGAGATACGCAGTATTTT. Translating gives CASSLRDTQYF.

This clone was recorded only once. This chain connects TRBV5-1 to TRBJ2-5; D might be TRBD1 or TRBD2, each matching 5 bases. Trimming shortened V by 0 bases and J by 5 bases, and 8 bases separated the two germline ends. Germline CDR1 SGHRS, CDR2 YFSETQ. This CDR3 is built from 13 residues. The CDR3 nucleotides read TGCGCCAGCAGCTTGGGGGGGACGGAGACCCAGTACTTC. Translation gives CASSLGGTETQYF.

The V and J genes are TRBV3-1 (or the pseudogene TRBV3-2) and TRBJ1-1; 8 bases are a match to TRBD1. The CDR3 is 14 amino acids. The germline CDR1 and CDR2 sequences are LGHDT and YNNKEL (reference sequence). V shed 5 bases, J shed 3 bases, and the junction held 5 bases outside the gene matches. The CDR3 coding sequence is TGTGCCAGCAGCTTCCGGGACAGGCACACTGAAGCTTTCTTT. It specifies CASSFRDRHTEAFF.

This clone was observed a few times. The CDR3 here is CASSPGLLSSYEQYF. CDR3 in DNA: TGTGCCAGCAGTCCGGGACTTTTGAGCTCCTACGAGCAGTACTTC. This chain links TRBV7-9 with TRBJ2-7, with TRBD2 as a possible D gene (6 bases). Trimming stripped 6 bases from V and 0 bases from J, with 15 bases between. This CDR3 spans 15 amino acids. The germline gives CDR1 SEHNR, CDR2 FQNEAQ (reference sequence).

This chain connects TRBV6-5 to TRBJ1-2; TRBD1 is a possible D gene (5 bases). The V gene lost 10 bases and the J gene lost 4 bases, with 10 bases spanning the gap. Germline CDR1 is MNHEY and CDR2 is SVGAGI. This CDR3 is built from 11 residues. The CDR3 sequence: CATGTVYGYTF. In DNA form, the CDR3 reads TGTGCCACCGGGACGGTCTATGGCTACACCTTC.

The J gene is TRBJ2-2, the V gene TRBV13; 9 bases fit TRBD1. V shed 6 bases and J 1 base; nucleotides not matched to a gene: 0. CDR3 length: 14 residues. The V gene's germline CDR1 is PRHDT and CDR2 FYEKMQ (reference sequence). DNA of the CDR3: TGTGCCAGCAGGGGACAGGGGAACACCGGGGAGCTGTTTTTT. Translated: CASRGQGNTGELFF. Complete variable domain (other parts from reference TRBV13 and TRBJ2-2): AAGVIQSPRHLIKEKRETATLKCYPIPRHDTVYWYQQGPGQDPQFLISFYEKMQSDKGSIPDRFSAQQFSDYHSELNMSSLELGDSALYFCASRGQGNTGELFFGEGSRLTVL.

This chain connects TRBV11-2 to TRBJ2-1, with 8 bases matching TRBD2. The CDR3 totals 15 residues. Unmatched junction bases numbered 10, after V lost 5 bases and J lost 7 bases. Germline lookup yields CDR1 SGHAT and CDR2 FQNNGV. For the CDR3, the DNA is TGTGCCAGCAGCCCCTCGACTGGCGGGGGGAATGAGCAGTTCTTC. Its protein product is CASSPSTGGGNEQFF.

This clone has a single count. The chain couples TRBV6-5 to TRBJ2-3, with 7 bases that match TRBD1. The CDR3 has 14 amino acids. After removal of 6 bases from V and 2 bases from J, the junction contained 5 bases not matched to a gene. Germline loops: CDR1 MNHEY, CDR2 SVGAGI. The CDR3 nucleotides read TGTGCCAGCAGACAGGGGCACTCCACAGATACGCAGTATTTT. Translating gives CASRQGHSTDTQYF.

J is TRBJ1-1 and V is TRBV21-1; the table's D gene call, TRBD1, was not cross checked with the DNA. TRBV21-1 is designated a pseudogene. CDR3 size: 15 residues. The CDR3 sequence is CASSKEGGLNTEAFF. Here the CDR3 DNA reads TGTGCCAGCAGCAAAGAAGGGGGACTGAACACTGAAGCTTTCTTT.

This clone was found once. The CDR3 DNA reads TGTGCCAGCGGAGGGGGGACTAATGAAAAACTGTTTTTT. It yields the protein CASGGGTNEKLFF. The J gene is TRBJ1-4, the V gene TRBV6-6; D possibly corresponds to TRBD1 (6 bases). V was trimmed by 8 bases and J by 2 bases, leaving 9 bases between them. This CDR3 region has 13 residues. In germline, CDR1 is MNHNY, CDR2 SVGAGI (reference sequence).